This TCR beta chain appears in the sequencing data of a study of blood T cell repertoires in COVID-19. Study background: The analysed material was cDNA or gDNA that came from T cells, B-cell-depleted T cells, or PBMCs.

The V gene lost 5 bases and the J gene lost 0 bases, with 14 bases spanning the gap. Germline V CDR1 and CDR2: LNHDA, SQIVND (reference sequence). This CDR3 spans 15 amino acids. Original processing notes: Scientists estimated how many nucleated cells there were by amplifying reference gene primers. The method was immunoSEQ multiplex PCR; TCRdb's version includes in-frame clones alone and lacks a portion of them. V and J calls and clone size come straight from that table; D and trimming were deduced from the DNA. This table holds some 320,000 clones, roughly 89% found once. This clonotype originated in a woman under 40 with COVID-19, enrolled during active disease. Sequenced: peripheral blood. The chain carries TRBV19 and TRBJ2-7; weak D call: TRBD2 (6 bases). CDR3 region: CASSRVLATSYEQYF. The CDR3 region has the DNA TGTGCCAGTAGTCGTGTGCTAGCGACCTCCTACGAGCAGTACTTC. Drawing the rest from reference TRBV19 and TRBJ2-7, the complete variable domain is DGGITQSPKYLFRKEGQNVTLSCEQNLNHDAMYWYRQDPGQGLRLIYYSQIVNDFQKGDIAEGYSVSREKKESFPLTVTSAQKNPTAFYLCASSRVLATSYEQYFGPGTRLTVT.